Below, 32 T cell receptor beta chains from the same sample are listed, as sequenced in a study of CD8+ T cells in alopecia areata. As the sequencing template, cDNA was produced by extracting RNA and reverse transcribing it. Measured with immunoSEQ multiplex PCR; TCRdb has only the in-frame clones, and not every one. The sample lists 130,000 to 150,000 clones; 62% were seen once. The sequenced sample was CD8+ T cells sorted from blood. These receptors originate from a human donor in good health.

The V and J genes are TRBV27 and TRBJ1-2; D is ambiguous. Germline V lookup: CDR1 MNHEY, CDR2 SMNVEV (reference sequence). CDR3 length: 12 amino acids. With 5 bases removed from V and 3 bases from J, the gap between germline ends came to 7 bases. CDR3 DNA: TGTGCCAGCAGTGATGGGGACTATGGCTACACCTTC. Encoded protein: CASSDGDYGYTF.

The chain joins TRBV29-1 to TRBJ1-2; D unresolved. CDR1 is SQVTM and CDR2 is ANQGSEA in the germline V gene. The V end was cut by 7 bases, the J end by 8 bases, with 14 bases between. The CDR3 has 11 amino acids. The DNA of the CDR3 is TGCAGCGGGGAGACACGGGAAGGCTACACCTTC. Translation: CSGETREGYTF.

V gene TRBV7-2 combines with J gene TRBJ1-6; D is ambiguous. The germline V and J ends were trimmed by 4 bases and 7 bases, with 11 bases remaining between them. This CDR3 region has 14 residues. Germline loops: CDR1 SGHTA, CDR2 FQGNSA. CDR3 sequence: CASSYPQRNSPLHF. For the CDR3, the DNA is TGTGCCAGCAGCTACCCCCAGAGGAATTCACCCCTCCACTTT.

J is TRBJ1-1 and V is TRBV19, with D possibly matching TRBD1 (6 bases). CDR1 is LNHDA and CDR2 is SQIVND in the germline V gene (reference sequence). V was trimmed by 7 bases and J by 3 bases, leaving 15 bases between them. The CDR3 length is 14 residues. DNA for the CDR3: TGTGCCAGTAAGGTTGAAGGGGGTGACACTGAAGCTTTCTTT. Protein: CASKVEGGDTEAFF.

The chain has TRBV9 and TRBJ1-2, with 7 positions matching TRBD1. CDR3 size: 14 residues. CDR1 is SGDLS and CDR2 is YYNGEE in the germline V gene. V dropped 6 bases and J dropped 1; count of bases not matched to a gene: 6. In nucleotides, the CDR3 is TGTGCCAGCACCTCGGGACAGAATAACTATGGCTACACCTTC. Protein product: CASTSGQNNYGYTF.

DNA for the CDR3: TGTGCCAGCAGCCAAGATTGGCGGAGCACAGATACGCAGTATTTT. Translation: CASSQDWRSTDTQYF. The rearrangement joins TRBV4-2 to TRBJ2-3; D remains ambiguous. This CDR3 has 15 amino acids. V lost 0 bases and J lost 0, with 7 bases in between. Germline values: CDR1 LGHNA, CDR2 YNFKEQ.

The genes are TRBV5-6 and TRBJ2-3, with unresolved D. The CDR3 has 13 amino acids. CDR1 and CDR2 from the germline V gene are SGHDT and YYEEEE. V shed 4 bases and J shed 6 bases, with 12 bases lying between them. This CDR3 is CASSINRWDTQYF. CDR3 in DNA: TGTGCCAGCAGCATAAACCGTTGGGATACGCAGTATTTT.

This chain connects TRBV29-1 to TRBJ1-2, with 10 nucleotides matching TRBD1. Germline CDR1 reads SQVTM; CDR2 reads ANQGSEA. CDR3 size: 11 residues. Trimming took 7 bases from V and 10 from J; bases not matched to a gene: 6. CDR3 DNA: TGCAGCGCCGGGACAGGGGTTTTCTACACCTTC. Protein: CSAGTGVFYTF.

This clone was seen at least ten times. The rearrangement links TRBV28 to TRBJ2-6; a possible D gene is TRBD2 (5 bases). The germline V gene has CDR1 MDHEN and CDR2 SYDVKM. The CDR3 sequence is 15 residues long. V dropped 5 bases and J dropped 0 bases, with 8 bases sitting between them. The CDR3 DNA follows: TGTGCCAGCAGTCCCGGGGTCTCTGGGGCCAACGTCCTGACTTTC. Amino acids: CASSPGVSGANVLTF.

The chain is built from TRBV4-1 and TRBJ1-5; unclear D gene. Trimming stripped 0 bases from V and 4 bases from J, with 1 base between. CDR3 size: 12 residues. CDR1 and CDR2 (germline): MGHRA, YSYEKL. As DNA, the CDR3 is TGCGCCAGCAGCCAAGAGAATCAGCCCCAGCATTTT. Encoded protein: CASSQENQPQHF.

V gene TRBV30 combines with J gene TRBJ2-1; 7 nucleotides line up with TRBD2. From germline, CDR1 is GTSNPN and CDR2 SVGIG (reference sequence). After removal of 1 base from V and 4 bases from J, the junction contained 4 bases not matched to a gene. The CDR3 has 14 residues. CDR3 nucleotide sequence: TGTGCCTGGAGTGCGGGAGGTGCGTACAATGAGCAGTTCTTC. Residues: CAWSAGGAYNEQFF.

DNA of the CDR3: TGTGCCTGGAGTGATGTTGGGAACACTGAAGCTTTCTTT. Translation gives CAWSDVGNTEAFF. The chain recombines TRBV30 with TRBJ1-1, with D unclear. The CDR3 has 13 amino acids. Germline CDR1 is GTSNPN and CDR2 is SVGIG (reference sequence). The V end was cut by 1 base, the J end by 1 base, with 7 bases between.

The CDR3 region has the DNA TGCAGCGTTGAATTGGACAAGTCCTACGAGCAGTACTTC. As protein: CSVELDKSYEQYF. The V gene is TRBV29-1, the J gene TRBJ2-7, with a possible D match to TRBD1 (5 bases). CDR3 size: 13 residues. Trimming removed 2 bases at V and 1 base at J, with 9 bases between. Germline assignment: CDR1 SQVTM and CDR2 ANQGSEA.

The chain carries TRBV7-9 and TRBJ2-1; 11 bases align to TRBD1. From germline, CDR1 is SEHNR and CDR2 FQNEAQ (reference sequence). The V segment lost 5 bases and the J segment 10 bases; nucleotides outside the gene matches: 4. The CDR3 totals 13 residues. The CDR3 protein is CASSEGQGDEQFF. The CDR3 nucleotides are TGTGCCAGCAGCGAGGGACAGGGGGACGAGCAGTTCTTC.

The rearrangement uses TRBV4-1 and TRBJ2-1; D is ambiguous. V shed 6 bases and J shed 10 bases, with 10 bases lying between them. Germline-derived CDR1 and CDR2 are MGHRA and YSYEKL. The CDR3 has 11 residues. The CDR3 sequence: CASSKGPEQFF. The CDR3 nucleotides read TGCGCCAGCAGTAAAGGGCCCGAGCAGTTCTTC.

The CDR3 nucleotides are TGTGCCAGCAGTGACGGGAGTCAAGACAATGAGCAGTTCTTC. The encoded protein is CASSDGSQDNEQFF. The chain joins TRBV27 to TRBJ2-1, with D perhaps matching TRBD2 (6 bases). Germline V gives CDR1 MNHEY, CDR2 SMNVEV (reference sequence). This CDR3 has 14 residues. V lost 5 bases and J 5 bases, leaving 13 bases between the germline ends.

With respect to this clone: At one of its ends the junction is not consistent with the germline gene, which may arise from a read error. This chain joins TRBV7-7 and TRBJ2-1, with TRBD2 identical over 10 bases. The germline V gene has CDR1 SSHAT and CDR2 FNYEAQ (reference sequence). The CDR3 consists of 15 residues. The CDR3 region has the DNA TGTGCTAGCAGCTTAGCGGGAGGCGCATACAATGAGCAGTTCTTC. This sequence encodes CASSLAGGAYNEQFF.

This chain links TRBV29-1 with TRBJ1-1; TRBD1 aligns across 7 bases. The CDR3 spans 16 residues. V trimming: 4 bases; J trimming: 2 bases; junction bases outside the gene matches: 13. Germline V lookup: CDR1 SQVTM, CDR2 ANQGSEA. CDR3 coding DNA: TGCAGCGTTGTAGGAAGGGGGACAGCCCAAAACACTGAAGCTTTCTTT. It codes for CSVVGRGTAQNTEAFF.

The rearrangement joins TRBV28 to TRBJ2-5; possibly TRBD1 for D (6 bases). Trimming shortened V by 5 bases and J by 2 bases, and 15 bases separated the two germline ends. This CDR3 region has 15 residues. Germline V gives CDR1 MDHEN, CDR2 SYDVKM. CDR3 region: CASSRQVMEQETQYF. The CDR3 nucleotides are TGTGCCAGCAGTAGACAGGTTATGGAGCAAGAGACCCAGTACTTC.

The chain couples TRBV7-9 to TRBJ2-7; D is ambiguous. Germline values: CDR1 SEHNR, CDR2 FQNEAQ (reference sequence). Between the trimmed V and J ends, which lost 1 base and 2 bases, there was a span of 6 bases. This CDR3 is 13 amino acids long. The chain's CDR3 is CASSLDSPYEQYF. CDR3 nucleotides: TGTGCCAGCAGCTTAGACAGTCCCTACGAGCAGTACTTC.

The V and J genes are TRBV29-1 and TRBJ1-2; D uncertain. Trimming removed 5 bases at V and 8 bases at J, with 15 bases between. The CDR3 is 12 residues long. Germline V lookup: CDR1 SQVTM, CDR2 ANQGSEA. CDR3 sequence reads: CSVPGLRGGYTF. CDR3 nucleotide sequence: TGCAGCGTTCCGGGCCTTCGAGGAGGCTACACCTTC.

This sequence joins TRBV19 and TRBJ2-1; D is undetermined. Per germline, CDR1 LNHDA and CDR2 SQIVND (reference sequence). V was pared by 7 bases and J by 6 bases, with 7 bases between. CDR3 length equals 11 residues. CDR3 bases: TGTGCCAGTACCATGGGCAATGAGCAGTTCTTC. Its translation is CASTMGNEQFF.

This clone was found a few times. V usage is TRBV18 and J usage is TRBJ2-5; D is ambiguous. Trimming shortened V by 0 bases and J by 1 base, and 9 bases separated the two germline ends. The germline V gene has CDR1 KGHSH and CDR2 LQKENI. The CDR3 extends over 15 amino acids. CDR3 nucleotides: TGTGCCAGCTCACCACCATCTGGGATCCAAGAGACCCAGTACTTC. Translation gives CASSPPSGIQETQYF.

This chain's CDR3 is CASSLSEGWETQYF. CDR3 DNA sequence: TGTGCCAGCAGTTTATCGGAAGGTTGGGAGACCCAGTACTTC. This chain joins TRBV27 and TRBJ2-5; D gene unclear. The V gene lost 0 bases and the J gene lost 5 bases, with 10 bases spanning the gap. Germline loops: CDR1 MNHEY, CDR2 SMNVEV (reference sequence). The CDR3 length is 14 residues.

This rearrangement joins TRBV29-1 to TRBJ1-2; a possible D gene is TRBD1 (5 bases). The CDR3 spans 14 residues. V was trimmed by 2 bases and J by 4 bases, leaving 14 bases between them. Looked up from germline, CDR1 is SQVTM and CDR2 is ANQGSEA. The CDR3 nucleotides read TGCAGCGTTGAATCGCGAGGCGGGGGCTATGGCTACACCTTC. Protein sequence: CSVESRGGGYGYTF.

The V and J genes are TRBV7-6 and TRBJ1-1; D remains ambiguous. Germline values: CDR1 SGHVS, CDR2 FNYEAQ. Trimming took off 5 bases at V and 8 bases at J, with 12 bases between the two ends. This CDR3 has 12 residues. The CDR3 protein is CASSLRKGEAFF. The CDR3 region has the DNA TGTGCCAGCAGCCTACGCAAGGGAGAAGCTTTCTTT.

The CDR3 spells CASRPRGSKNIQYF. DNA of the CDR3: TGTGCCAGCAGGCCCCGGGGTAGCAAAAACATTCAGTACTTC. This chain links TRBV27 with TRBJ2-4; D might be TRBD2 (5 bases). V was trimmed by 6 bases and J by 3 bases, leaving 12 bases between them. The CDR3 contains 14 residues. CDR1 and CDR2 from the germline V gene are MNHEY and SMNVEV (reference sequence).

The chain joins TRBV5-6 to TRBJ2-1; TRBD1 matches at 8 bases. Trimming took 4 bases from V and 10 from J; bases not matched to a gene: 4. Germline-derived CDR1 and CDR2 are SGHDT and YYEEEE. The CDR3 covers 12 residues. For the CDR3, the DNA is TGTGCCAGCAGCCCTCGGGACAGGGAGCAGTTCTTC. This sequence encodes CASSPRDREQFF.

The chain joins TRBV7-2 to TRBJ2-7; D is unresolved. CDR1 SGHTA and CDR2 FQGNSA come from the germline V gene. The CDR3 sequence is 13 residues long. Trimming took 5 bases from V and 3 from J, leaving 11 bases between them. The CDR3 nucleotides read TGTGCCAGCAGCCCTAAACCTAACTACGAGCAGTACTTC. Translation gives CASSPKPNYEQYF.

DNA for the CDR3: TGTGCCAGCAGCCCCGGGTGGCAGGGAACGTACGAGCAGTACTTC. Translating gives CASSPGWQGTYEQYF. The chain recombines TRBV28 with TRBJ2-7, with D maybe TRBD1 (5 bases). The germline gives CDR1 MDHEN, CDR2 SYDVKM. V dropped 6 bases and J dropped 4 bases, with 19 bases sitting between them. The CDR3 length is 15 residues.

This clone was picked up a small number of times. This chain joins TRBV7-3 and TRBJ1-1; the match to TRBD1 covers 8 bases. Germline V gene lookup returns CDR1 SGHTA and CDR2 FQGTGA. This CDR3 comprises 14 residues. The V and J ends lost 2 bases and 8 bases, in that order; junction bases with no gene match: 7. CDR3 sequence (DNA): TGTGCCAGCAGCTTATACGTCGGACAGGGCGAAGCTTTCTTT. The encoded protein is CASSLYVGQGEAFF.

This clone was seen more than once but under ten times. This sequence joins TRBV25-1 and TRBJ2-1, with D tentatively TRBD2 (5 bases). CDR3 length: 14 amino acids. Germline CDR1 reads MGHDK; CDR2 reads SYGVNS. V was clipped by 4 bases and J by 0 bases, with 7 bases between them. The CDR3 here is CASSVRGSYNEQFF. The CDR3 nucleotides are TGTGCCAGCAGTGTACGGGGCTCCTACAATGAGCAGTTCTTC.